This T cell receptor (beta chain) was captured by sequencing in a study of identical twins. After removal of 3 bases from V and 7 bases from J, the junction contained 5 bases not matched to a gene. The CDR3 length is 13 residues. Germline CDR1 reads DFQATT; CDR2 reads SNEGSKA (reference sequence). TCRdb reprocessed the 5' RACE reads with MiXCR, giving one entry per CDR3 protein. Of 1.5 million to 2 million distinct CDR3 sequences in the sample, around a third were seen once. This clonotype was obtained from a newborn girl in good health. Sequencing was done on a sample of cord blood. The chain has TRBV20-1 and TRBJ2-1; TRBD2 agrees at 8 bases. The CDR3 spells CSASGGALNEQFF. The CDR3 DNA sequence: TGCAGTGCTAGCGGGGGGGCTCTAAATGAGCAGTTCTTC.